This T cell receptor (beta chain) originates from a study of T cells expressing NK-cell markers. Looking at the study overall: The TCR beta repertoires were obtained from sorted CD3+CD56+NKG2C+, CD3+CD56+NKG2C- and CD3+CD56-NKG2C+ T cells. Sequencing covered eight donors, seven HCMV-seropositive and one seronegative.

Beta-chain TCR cDNA was generated via 5'RACE template switching with UMIs. TCRdb reprocessed the 5' RACE reads and reports one entry per CDR3 protein, with no DNA. The data include around 380,000 distinct CDR3 sequences; the top ten clones carry roughly a tenth. Looked up from germline, CDR1 is MGHRA and CDR2 is YSYEKL. The CDR3 loop spans 13 amino acids. The source is a woman aged 45-60 years in good health. The sequenced material came from blood T cells: a sorted CD56 or NKG2C T cell subset, CD4+ or CD8+ T cells, or bulk PBMC T cells (not recorded which). The gene calls are TRBV4-1 and TRBJ2-3; without DNA, the TCRdb call of TRBD1 cannot be checked. CDR3 region: CASSQSRADTQYF.